The 7 T cell receptor beta chains in this list originate from one sample, sequenced in a study of tumor-infiltrating lymphocytes in primary liver carcinoma. Researchers generated TCR beta cDNA from around 510 ng of total RNA, relying on a constant-region primer. ARM-PCR was slightly modified, and three nested multiplex PCR rounds with it gave rise to the TCR beta libraries. The two initial PCR rounds, around 10 cycles each, used TRBV1-TRBV30 forward and C-beta reverse primers. TCRdb re-derived calls from the multiplex PCR reads in MiXCR, one entry per CDR3 protein. There are 330,000 or so distinct CDR3 sequences in the sample; less than 75% occur only once, and roughly 6% lies in the top ten. Germline DNA was extracted too, while blood RNA derived from unsorted whole blood. The sequenced material came from peripheral blood. Receptor source: a man in his forties with primary liver carcinoma and hepatitis B virus infection.

DNA of the CDR3: TGTGCCAGCAGCTTGGATCGTAACGGAGTCGGAGGCCATGGCTACACCTTC. Translated, it gives CASSLDRNGVGGHGYTF. The chain couples TRBV11-2 to TRBJ1-2; D unclear. CDR3 length equals 17 residues. V was clipped by 3 bases and J by 6 bases, with 23 bases between them. The germline gives CDR1 SGHAT, CDR2 FQNNGV.

Note on this clonotype: One base away lies a much larger clone, so this may be a sequencing read error. The chain uses TRBV4-2 and TRBJ1-5; D is unresolved. CDR3 length: 16 amino acids. From germline, CDR1 is LGHNA and CDR2 YNFKEQ. V lost 1 base and J lost 0, with 10 bases in between. The CDR3 protein is CASSQVTKNSNQPQHF. DNA for the CDR3: TGTGCCAGCAGCCAAGTGACAAAAAATAGCAATCAGCCCCAGCATTTT.

To note about this clonotype: A much bigger clone sits one base away, suggesting this may be a read error. This sequence joins TRBV10-3 and TRBJ2-3, with D perhaps TRBD1 (6 bases). CDR1 and CDR2 from the germline V gene are ENHRY and SYGVKD. Trimming stripped 10 bases from V and 2 bases from J, with 16 bases between. The CDR3 totals 14 residues. CDR3 amino acids: CASRQVPNTDTQYF. In DNA, the CDR3 is TGTGCCAGTCGACAGGTGCCAAACACAGATACGCAGTATTTT.

Of note for this clonotype: Just one base apart from a much larger clone, this may be a read error. The V and J genes are TRBV5-6 and TRBJ2-1; TRBD2 might be the D (5 bases). This CDR3 has 18 amino acids. The V gene's germline CDR1 is SGHDT and CDR2 YYEEEE. This chain's CDR3 is CASSLGELRLSSYNERFF. CDR3 nucleotide sequence: TGTGCCAGCAGCTTGGGGGAGCTGCGGCTGAGCTCCTACAATGAGCGGTTCTTC.

This clonotype was detected once. A much more abundant neighbour one base away suggests this may be a read error. The chain recombines TRBV6-2 or TRBV6-3 with TRBJ2-3; D possibly corresponds to TRBD2 (6 bases). The germline gives CDR1 MNHEY, CDR2 SVGEGT. The CDR3 sequence is 14 residues long. Here the CDR3 reads CASRGPAEGDTQFF. The CDR3 coding sequence is TGTGCCAGCAGAGGGCCGGCGGAGGGAGATACGCAGTTTTTT.

Remarks on this clonotype: A much larger clone sits a single nucleotide away, making a read error possible. The chain uses TRBV12-3 or TRBV12-4 and TRBJ1-1, with no clear D. The V end lost 5 bases, the J end lost 0 bases, and 13 bases lay between the germline ends. The length of the CDR3 is 15 residues. CDR3 sequence reads: CASSRAGALNTEAFF. The CDR3 DNA follows: TGTGCCAGCAGTAGGGCAGGCGCGTTGAACACTGAAGCTTTCTTT.

As to this clonotype: Germline and junction disagree at one end, which may indicate a read error. The genes are TRBV11-2 and TRBJ2-2; D possibly matches TRBD1 or TRBD2 (7 bases each). This CDR3 has 14 amino acids. The germline CDR1 and CDR2 sequences are SGHAT and FQNNGV. As DNA, the CDR3 is TGTGCCAGCAGCTCGGTACAGGGGAACGGGGGGCTGTCTTTT. As protein: CASSSVQGNGGLSF.